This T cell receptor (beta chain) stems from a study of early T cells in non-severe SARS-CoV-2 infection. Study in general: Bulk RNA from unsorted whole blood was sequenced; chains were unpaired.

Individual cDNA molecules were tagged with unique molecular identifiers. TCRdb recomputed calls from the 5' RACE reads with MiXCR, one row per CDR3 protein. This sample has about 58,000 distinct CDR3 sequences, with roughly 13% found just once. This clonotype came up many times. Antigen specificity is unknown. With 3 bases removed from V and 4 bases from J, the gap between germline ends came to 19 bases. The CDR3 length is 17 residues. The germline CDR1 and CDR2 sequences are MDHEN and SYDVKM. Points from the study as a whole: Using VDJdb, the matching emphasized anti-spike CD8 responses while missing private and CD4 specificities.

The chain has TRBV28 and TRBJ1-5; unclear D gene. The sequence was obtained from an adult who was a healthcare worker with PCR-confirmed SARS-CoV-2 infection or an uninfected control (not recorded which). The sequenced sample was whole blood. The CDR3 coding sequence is TGTGCCAGCAGTTTCCCTCGATCCAGGCAAGGTAATCAGCCCCAGCATTTT. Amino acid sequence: CASSFPRSRQGNQPQHF.